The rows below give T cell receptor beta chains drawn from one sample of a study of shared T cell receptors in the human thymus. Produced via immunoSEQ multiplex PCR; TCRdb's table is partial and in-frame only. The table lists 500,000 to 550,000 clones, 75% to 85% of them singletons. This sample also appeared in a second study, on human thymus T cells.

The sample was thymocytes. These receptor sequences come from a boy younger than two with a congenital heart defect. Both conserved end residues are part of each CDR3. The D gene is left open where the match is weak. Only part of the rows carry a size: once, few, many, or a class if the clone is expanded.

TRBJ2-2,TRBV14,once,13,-,TGTGCCAGCAGCGGCTTGGACACCGGGGAGCTGTTTTTT,CASSGLDTGELFF
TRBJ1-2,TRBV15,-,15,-,TGTGCCACCAGCAGAGATCACCCAGCAGGGAATGGCTACACCTTC,CATSRDHPAGNGYTF
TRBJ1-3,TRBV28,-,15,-,TGTGCCAGCAGTTCAGAAGTGGCCTCTGGAAACACCATATATTTT,CASSSEVASGNTIYF
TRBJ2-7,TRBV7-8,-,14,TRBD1,TGTGCCAGCAGCGTAGGACAGGGGGCGGACGAGCAGTACTTC,CASSVGQGADEQYF
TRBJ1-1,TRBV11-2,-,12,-,TGTGCCAGCAGCTTACAGGGGAGTGAAGCTTTCTTT,CASSLQGSEAFF
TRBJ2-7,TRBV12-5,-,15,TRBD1,TGTGCTAGTGGTTTGGGCGACAGGGGGCACTACGAGCAGTACTTC,CASGLGDRGHYEQYF
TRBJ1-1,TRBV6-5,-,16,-,TGTGCCAGCAGTTACTCCGGACAGTCTCTGGGGAGAGAAGCTTTCTTT,CASSYSGQSLGREAFF
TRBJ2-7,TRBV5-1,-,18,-,TGCGCCAGCAGCTTGGATTCGCTGCCTGGCGGGCCCCCCTACGAGCAGTACTTC,CASSLDSLPGGPPYEQYF
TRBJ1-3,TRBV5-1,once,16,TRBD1,TGCGCCAGCAGCCCTGGGACAGGCGACTCTGGAAACACCATATATTTT,CASSPGTGDSGNTIYF
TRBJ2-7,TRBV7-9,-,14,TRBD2,TGTGCCAGCACCCACGGGACTAGCGACGACGAGCAGTACTTC,CASTHGTSDDEQYF
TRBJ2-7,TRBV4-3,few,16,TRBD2,TGCGCCAGCAGCCAAGATAGCGGGAGGGTTCTGTACGAGCAGTACTTC,CASSQDSGRVLYEQYF
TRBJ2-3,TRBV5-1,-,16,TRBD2,TGCGCCAGCAGCCCGGGGCTAGCGGGAGACACAGATACGCAGTATTTT,CASSPGLAGDTDTQYF
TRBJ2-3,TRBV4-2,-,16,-,TGTGCCAGCAGCCAGAGCCGCGCCATGGGCGCAGATACGCAGTATTTT,CASSQSRAMGADTQYF
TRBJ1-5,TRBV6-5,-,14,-,TGTGCCAGCGGGCCGGGACAAAGGTCCCAGCCCCAGCATTTT,CASGPGQRSQPQHF
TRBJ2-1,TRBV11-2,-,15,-,TGTGCCAGCAGCCGAGGAACGGGAGACTACAATGAGCAGTTCTTC,CASSRGTGDYNEQFF
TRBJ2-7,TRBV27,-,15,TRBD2,TGTGCCAGCAGGGGGGATAGCGGGAGGAGCTACGAGCAGTACTTC,CASRGDSGRSYEQYF
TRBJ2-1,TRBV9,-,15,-,TGTGCCAGCAGCGTAACGGAGGGAACAACGAAAGAGCAGTTCTTC,CASSVTEGTTKEQFF
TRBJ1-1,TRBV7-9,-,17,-,TGTGCCAGCAGCCTAACAACGGGGTCAAAAGAACACACTGAAGCTTTCTTT,CASSLTTGSKEHTEAFF
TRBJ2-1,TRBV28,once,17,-,TGTGCCAGCAGTCCTTCAGCCCGGGACTCTTCCTACAATGAGCAGTTCTTC,CASSPSARDSSYNEQFF
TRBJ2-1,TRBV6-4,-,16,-,TGTGCCAGCAGTGTGAGTGGAGTTGGTTCCTACAATGAGCAGTTCTTC,CASSVSGVGSYNEQFF
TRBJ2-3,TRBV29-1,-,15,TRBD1,TGCAGCGTTGAAGACCGGACAGGCAGCACAGATACGCAGTATTTT,CSVEDRTGSTDTQYF
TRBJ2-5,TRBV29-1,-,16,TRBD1,TGCAGCGTTTATATTGTCGGACAGGGAAAGGGGGAGACCCAGTACTTC,CSVYIVGQGKGETQYF
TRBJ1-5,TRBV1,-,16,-,TGCACCAGCAGCCAAGACCGGGGTTATAGCAATCAGCCCCAGCATTTT,CTSSQDRGYSNQPQHF
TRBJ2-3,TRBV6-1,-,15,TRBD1,TGTGCCAGCAGTTCCCCCGACAGGGGCGCAGATACGCAGTATTTT,CASSSPDRGADTQYF
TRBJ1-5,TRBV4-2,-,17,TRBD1,TGTGCCAGCAGCCAAGAGGGGACAGTAAATAGCAATCAGCCCCAGCATTTT,CASSQEGTVNSNQPQHF
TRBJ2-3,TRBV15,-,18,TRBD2,TGTGCCACCAGCCCCAGGCCTAGCGGGAGGGTAGCGGGAAATACGCAGTATTTT,CATSPRPSGRVAGNTQYF
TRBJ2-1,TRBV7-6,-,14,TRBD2,TGTGCCAGCAGCCTAGGGACTAGCGGGTATGAGCAGTTCTTC,CASSLGTSGYEQFF
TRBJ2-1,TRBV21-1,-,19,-,TGTGCCAGCAGCAAAGTAGGGGCCGCCGGGACTAGCGGCTACAATGAGCAGTTCTTC,CASSKVGAAGTSGYNEQFF
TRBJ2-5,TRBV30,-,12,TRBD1,TGTGCCTGGGTCAGGGGGCAAAAGACCCAGTACTTC,CAWVRGQKTQYF
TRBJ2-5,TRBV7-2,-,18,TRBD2,TGTGCCAGCAGCTCTTCCGGGACTAGCGGGAGAGGGAAAGAGACCCAGTACTTC,CASSSSGTSGRGKETQYF
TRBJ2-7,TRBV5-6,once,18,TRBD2,TGTGCCAGCAGCCCAAAAATCTTTGGACTAGCGGGAGGGTACGAGCAGTACTTC,CASSPKIFGLAGGYEQYF
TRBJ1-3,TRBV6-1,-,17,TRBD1,TGTGCCAGCAGTGAAACGGGACAGGGGGCGTGGGAAAACACCATATATTTT,CASSETGQGAWENTIYF
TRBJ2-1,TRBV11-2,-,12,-,TGTGCCAGCTCTGAGACTTTCAATGAGCAGTTCTTC,CASSETFNEQFF
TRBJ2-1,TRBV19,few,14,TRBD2,TGTGCCAGTAGTACTAGCGGGGACTACAATGAGCAGTTCTTC,CASSTSGDYNEQFF
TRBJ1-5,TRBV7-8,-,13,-,TGTGCCAGCAGACTGAACAGGAGTCAGCCCCAGCATTTT,CASRLNRSQPQHF
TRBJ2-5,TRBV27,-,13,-,TGTGCCAGCAGTTTTGGAGAGAGGGAGACCCAGTACTTC,CASSFGERETQYF
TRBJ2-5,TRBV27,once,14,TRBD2,TGTGCCAGCAGGGGGCGGGAGGGCCTGGAGACCCAGTACTTC,CASRGREGLETQYF
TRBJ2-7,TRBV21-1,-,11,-,TGTGCCAGCAGGGAGGGCCGGGAGCAGTACTTC,CASREGREQYF
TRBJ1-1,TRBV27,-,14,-,TGTGCCAGCAGCCCCCCGGGGGGGAACACTGAAGCTTTCTTT,CASSPPGGNTEAFF
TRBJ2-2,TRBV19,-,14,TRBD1,TGTGCCAGTAGCTCAGGACAGGGGGCGAGGGAGCTGTTTTTT,CASSSGQGARELFF
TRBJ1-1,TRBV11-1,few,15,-,TGTGCCAGCAGATCCAAACAGGGTCTGGGCACTGAAGCTTTCTTT,CASRSKQGLGTEAFF
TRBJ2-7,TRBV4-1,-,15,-,TGCGCCAGCAGCCATGCGGGTCGACCCCCCTACGAGCAGTACTTC,CASSHAGRPPYEQYF
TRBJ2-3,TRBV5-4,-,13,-,TGTGCCAGCACTCCCTTGTCTTCGGATACGCAGTATTTT,CASTPLSSDTQYF
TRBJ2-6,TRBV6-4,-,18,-,TGTGCCAGCAGTGACCAAGGGACTCCCAGCTCTGGGGCCAACGTCCTGACTTTC,CASSDQGTPSSGANVLTF
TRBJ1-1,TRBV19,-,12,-,TGTGCCAGTAGTCCCTACAACACTGAAGCTTTCTTT,CASSPYNTEAFF
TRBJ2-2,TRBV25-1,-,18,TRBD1,TGTGCCAGCAGTGAATATCGGCGGGACAGGCTCAACACCGGGGAGCTGTTTTTT,CASSEYRRDRLNTGELFF
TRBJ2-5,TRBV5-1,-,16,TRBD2,TGCGCCAGCAGCTTGGAAGGGACTAGCGGGAGTAAGACCCAGTACTTC,CASSLEGTSGSKTQYF
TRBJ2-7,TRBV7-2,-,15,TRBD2,TGTGCCAGCAGCTTACTAGCGGGAGGGGCCTACGAGCAGTACTTC,CASSLLAGGAYEQYF
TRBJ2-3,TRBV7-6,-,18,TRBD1,TGTGCCAGCAGCTTTCACCCCAGACAGGGGTGTGGGACAGATACGCAGTATTTT,CASSFHPRQGCGTDTQYF
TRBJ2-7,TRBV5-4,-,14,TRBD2,TGTGCCAGCAGCTTACATACGGGAGGCGGCGAGCAGTACTTC,CASSLHTGGGEQYF
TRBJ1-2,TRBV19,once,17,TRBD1,TGTGCCAGTAGTAATCCGGGACAGACAAACCTAAACTATGGCTACACCTTC,CASSNPGQTNLNYGYTF
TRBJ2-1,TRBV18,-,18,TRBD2,TGTGCCAGCTCACACCGGACCCCACTAGCGGGAGAGTACAATGAGCAGTTCTTC,CASSHRTPLAGEYNEQFF
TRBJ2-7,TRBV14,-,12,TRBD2,TGTGCCAGCAGTCGGACTAGCGGGAGTCAGTACTTC,CASSRTSGSQYF